This T cell receptor (beta chain) was captured by sequencing in a study of post-analysis software for immune sequencing data. Libraries were made from TCR beta cDNA, and they carried unique molecular identifiers. Starting from roughly 1.1 to 9.2 million T cells, the study yielded about 500,000 cDNA molecules. One entry per CDR3 protein, called by TCRdb with MiXCR from the PCR reads. Here the sample spans about 770,000 distinct CDR3 sequences, roughly 46% being singletons. Unmatched junction bases numbered 6, after V lost 4 bases and J lost 3 bases. Germline loops: CDR1 MDHEN, CDR2 SYDVKM. This CDR3 comprises 14 residues. The study's findings and limits: TRBV5-6, TRBV5-1 and TRBV20-1 were among about 5 TRBV segments more frequent in patients than controls. Normalized Chao1 diversity in multiple sclerosis patients fell significantly below that of controls.

As to this clonotype: What it binds is unknown.

Source material: blood. This sequence was found in a girl aged 5-17 years with multiple sclerosis. The chain employs TRBV28 and TRBJ2-7; 7 bases are a match to TRBD2. CDR3 DNA sequence: TGTGCCAGCAGTTGGGGAGGGGCCTACTACGAGCAGTACTTC. Its protein is CASSWGGAYYEQYF.